These 3 T cell receptor beta chains originate from one sample sequenced in a study of early T cells in non-severe SARS-CoV-2 infection. One entry per CDR3 protein results from TCRdb running MiXCR on the 5' RACE reads. The profile shows approximately 77,000 distinct CDR3 sequences, about 5% of them singletons. Here the sequenced sample was whole blood, taken at baseline. The receptors come from an adult who was a healthcare worker with PCR-confirmed SARS-CoV-2 infection or an uninfected control (not recorded which).

The chain recombines TRBV11-3 with TRBJ2-3, with no clear D. The CDR3 has 13 residues. The V gene's germline CDR1 is SGHNT and CDR2 YENEEA. Between the trimmed V and J ends, which lost 5 bases and 0 bases, there was a span of 6 bases. CDR3: CASSPDSTDTQYF. The CDR3 region has the DNA TGTGCCAGCAGCCCGGACAGCACAGATACGCAGTATTTT.

The table lists this clonotype with a few counts. This chain uses TRBV2 with TRBJ1-1, with D uncertain. Per germline, CDR1 SNHLY and CDR2 FYNNEI. This CDR3 has 12 residues. V lost 7 bases to trimming and J lost 0 bases, with 6 bases between them. CDR3 DNA sequence: TGTGCCAGCAAACGGATGAACACTGAAGCTTTCTTT. It yields the protein CASKRMNTEAFF.

This clonotype was counted ten times or more. The chain recombines TRBV27 with TRBJ1-1, with 7 bases aligning to TRBD1. CDR1 is MNHEY, CDR2 SMNVEV, per germline (reference sequence). The CDR3 has 13 amino acids. V shed 8 bases, J shed 0 bases, and the junction held 3 bases outside the gene matches. CDR3 DNA: TGTGCCAGCCAGGGGGATATGAACACTGAAGCTTTCTTT. Encoded protein: CASQGDMNTEAFF.